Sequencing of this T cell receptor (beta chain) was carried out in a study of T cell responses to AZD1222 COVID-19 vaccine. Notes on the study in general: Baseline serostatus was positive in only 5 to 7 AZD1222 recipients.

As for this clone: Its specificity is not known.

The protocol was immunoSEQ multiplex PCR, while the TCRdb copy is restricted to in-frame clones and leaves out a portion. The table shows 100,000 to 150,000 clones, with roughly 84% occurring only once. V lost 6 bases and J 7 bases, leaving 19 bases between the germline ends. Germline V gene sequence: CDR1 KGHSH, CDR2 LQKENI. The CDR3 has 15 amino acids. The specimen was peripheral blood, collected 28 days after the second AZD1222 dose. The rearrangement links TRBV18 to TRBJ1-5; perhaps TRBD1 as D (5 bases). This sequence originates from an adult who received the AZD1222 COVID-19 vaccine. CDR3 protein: CASSISRDGGQPQHF. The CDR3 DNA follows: TGTGCCAGCTCTATATCCAGGGACGGTGGCCAGCCCCAGCATTTT. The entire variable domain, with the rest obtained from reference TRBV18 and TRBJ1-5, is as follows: NAGVMQNPRHLVRRRGQEARLRCSPMKGHSHVYWYRQLPEEGLKFMVYLQKENIIDESGMPKERFSAEFPKEGPSILRIQQVVRGDSAAYFCASSISRDGGQPQHFGDGTRLSIL.